Each of the 28 T cell receptor beta chains below was sequenced from the same sample in a study of CD8+ T cells in alopecia areata. Following RNA extraction, reverse transcription yielded cDNA that acted as the sequencing template. The data were produced by immunoSEQ multiplex PCR, yet TCRdb's version contains in-frame clones alone and is incomplete. Listed for the sample are 2,500 to 3,000 clones, none seen a single time. Time point described: mouse skin 3 weeks after grafting. This sample comprised skin, obtained at week 3. These receptors were collected from a C3H/HeJ mouse with alopecia areata. Mice of this strain are of MHC haplotype H2-k.

Only a few counts were recorded for this clone. Any gene name here is a mouse gene name. The read terminates 4 residues before the CDR3 end, so the remaining end is supplied by the germline J gene. The chain uses TRBV4 and TRBJ2-1, with TRBD2 identical over 7 bases. There are 13 residues in the CDR3. Germline CDR1 is LGHDT and CDR2 is YNNKQL (reference sequence). The DNA read from the CDR3 is TGTGCCAGCAGCCCGACTGGGTGGGCT. Encoded protein: CASSPTGWA. The whole CDR3 protein reads CASSPTGWAEQFF.

This clone was observed a few times. The genes are named according to mouse. The sequence runs out 4 residues before the end of the CDR3; the remainder is reconstructed from the germline J gene. The genes are TRBV19 and TRBJ2-5; 8 nucleotides align to TRBD2. Germline CDR1 and CDR2: FNHDT and SITEND (reference sequence). This CDR3 region has 13 residues. The CDR3 DNA, read in part, is TGTGCCAGCAGACGGGGGGGGCAGGAC. Its protein product is CASRRGGQD. The CDR3, in full, reads CASRRGGQDTQYF.

This clone qualifies as medium-sized. Germline and genes: mouse. With the read ending 4 residues before the CDR3 end, the germline J gene is used to fill in that end. The chain employs TRBV1 and TRBJ2-1, with D possibly TRBD1 on 7 matching bases. This CDR3 has 16 amino acids. Germline lookup yields CDR1 NSQYPW and CDR2 LRSPGD (reference sequence). V was cut by 1 base and J by 0 bases, with 10 bases left in between. The part of the CDR3 DNA that was read is TGCACCTGCAGTGCAGTCCAGGGGGGTAACTATGCT. Protein: CTCSAVQGGNYA. The CDR3 as a whole reads CTCSAVQGGNYAEQFF.

A note on this clone: Gene labels here are mouse ones. With the read ending 4 residues before the CDR3 end, the germline J gene is used to fill in that end. The gene calls are TRBV13-2 and TRBJ2-2; D ambiguous. The V and J ends lost 1 base and 0 bases respectively, with 7 bases between them. Germline CDR1 and CDR2: NNHNN and SYGAGS (reference sequence). This CDR3 is built from 15 residues. The covered CDR3 bases are TGTGCCAGCGGTGATATGAGGTCAAACACCGGG. Its translation is CASGDMRSNTG. The CDR3 in full is CASGDMRSNTGQLYF.

There are many counts of this clone. Gene names are mouse gene names. The observed sequence ends 4 residues before the CDR3 terminus, with the missing tail filled in from the germline J gene. The chain is built from TRBV13-2 and TRBJ2-1, with D perhaps matching TRBD2 (5 bases). Trimming stripped 0 bases from V and 3 bases from J, with 10 bases between. This CDR3 has 15 residues. CDR1 is NNHNN and CDR2 is SYGAGS in the germline V gene (reference sequence). Incomplete CDR3 DNA: TGTGCCAGCGGTGATGGCTGGGTCTTCTATGCT. Translating it yields CASGDGWVFYA. The entire CDR3 protein reads CASGDGWVFYAEQFF.

This clone came up a few times. Here the gene names and germline are mouse. CDR3 DNA, as far as it was read: TGTGCCAGCAGTGGGGACTGGGGGAACACCGGG. Its translation is CASSGDWGNTG. The whole CDR3 region reads CASSGDWGNTGQLYF. The chain uses TRBV13-1 and TRBJ2-2; 11 nucleotides align to TRBD2. With the read ending 4 residues before the CDR3 end, the germline J gene is used to fill in that end. The junction had 0 bases not matched to a gene; V was cut back by 3 bases and J by 2 bases. Per germline, CDR1 NSHNY and CDR2 SYGAGN. The CDR3 sequence is 15 residues long.

This clone was seen more than once but under ten times. Gene names denote mouse genes. The read comes to an end 4 residues before the CDR3 does, leaving the germline J gene to fill in the end. This chain joins TRBV13-1 and TRBJ2-4, with 9 bases aligning to TRBD2. The V segment lost 1 base and the J segment 3 bases; nucleotides outside the gene matches: 0. The CDR3 is 14 residues long. Germline lookup yields CDR1 NSHNY and CDR2 SYGAGN. CDR3 DNA, as far as it was read: TGTGCCAGCAGTGATCTGGGGGGGCAAAAC. Translated, it gives CASSDLGGQN. The full CDR3 is CASSDLGGQNTLYF.

This clone was seen ten or more times. All gene names here are mouse names. The sequenced part of the CDR3 DNA is TGTGCCAGCAGCAGGACTGGGGGGGATAACCAAGAC. Protein: CASSRTGGDNQD. The full CDR3 reads CASSRTGGDNQDTQYF. The gene calls are TRBV13-1 and TRBJ2-5, with TRBD2 identical over 12 bases. Sequencing ends 4 residues short of the CDR3 end; the germline J gene provides the rest. Germline-derived CDR1 and CDR2 are NSHNY and SYGAGN. The CDR3 is 16 residues long. V was clipped by 5 bases and J by 0 bases; unmatched bases: 4.

Ten or more counts support this clone. Gene names refer to mouse genes. This CDR3 reads CASSLDRSNSDYTF. The CDR3 DNA, read in part, is TGTGCAAGCAGCTTAGACAGGTCAAACTCC. This chain connects TRBV16 to TRBJ1-2; no definite D call. From the germline J gene comes the end of the CDR3, since the read stops 4 residues before it. Trimming took 0 bases from V and 0 from J, leaving 5 bases between them. The CDR3 consists of 14 residues. CDR1 and CDR2 from the germline V gene are SGHSA and FRNQAP.

This clone has more than one count but fewer than ten. The gene names given are mouse names. CDR3 bases read: TGTGCCAGCAGTGTGACAACCCTCTAT. Its protein is CASSVTTLY. The full CDR3 protein is CASSVTTLYEQYF. The rearrangement joins TRBV13-1 to TRBJ2-7; D is uncertain. The read is 4 residues too short to cover the CDR3 end, so that end is filled in from the germline J gene. The V and J ends lost 3 bases and 3 bases respectively, with 10 bases between them. CDR1 is NSHNY and CDR2 is SYGAGN in the germline V gene. CDR3 length: 13 residues.

This clone was picked up many times. Gene names are mouse gene names. Read coverage stops 4 residues before the CDR3 terminus; the germline J gene supplies the remainder. The chain employs TRBV19 and TRBJ1-1; the D gene is possibly TRBD1 (6 bases). The germline V gene has CDR1 FNHDT and CDR2 SITEND (reference sequence). The CDR3 has 15 amino acids. CDR3 residues: CASSISGRGGTEVFF. Incomplete CDR3 DNA: TGTGCCAGCAGTATATCGGGCAGGGGAGGGACA.

Judged by abundance, this clone is medium-sized (0.01 to 0.1%). Genes and germline are mouse. The sequence runs out 4 residues before the end of the CDR3; the remainder is reconstructed from the germline J gene. V usage is TRBV13-1 and J usage is TRBJ2-7, with D possibly being TRBD1 (6 bases). CDR3 length equals 13 residues. Germline lookup yields CDR1 NSHNY and CDR2 SYGAGN. CDR3 DNA (partial): TGTGCCAGCAGTGCCCCAGGGGTAGAT. This gives the protein CASSAPGVD. The entire CDR3 protein reads CASSAPGVDEQYF.

By frequency in the sample, this clone is medium-sized. The listed genes are named as in mouse. The CDR3 end lies 4 residues beyond the end of the read and is filled in from the germline J gene. The chain couples TRBV17 to TRBJ2-1; 11 bases align to TRBD2. There are 16 residues in the CDR3. The V gene end was trimmed by 2 bases and the J gene end by 5 bases; junction bases not matched to a gene: 5. Germline-derived CDR1 and CDR2 are MNHDT and YYDKIL. The CDR3 sequence: CASSRSRLGGDAEQFF. Partial CDR3 DNA: TGTGCTAGCAGTAGATCTCGACTGGGGGGGGATGCT.

By frequency in the sample, this clone is medium-sized. Any gene name here is a mouse gene name. The CDR3 goes on 4 residues after the read ends, and that part is filled in from the germline J gene. This rearrangement joins TRBV1 to TRBJ2-1, with TRBD1 as a possible D gene (5 bases). Germline lookup yields CDR1 NSQYPW and CDR2 LRSPGD (reference sequence). The CDR3 is made up of 15 amino acids. Trimming removed 3 bases from V and 0 bases from J, with 9 bases in between. CDR3 amino acids: CTCSAGHYNYAEQFF. The CDR3 bases that were read are TGCACCTGCAGTGCCGGACATTATAACTATGCT. The full variable domain, rest sourced from reference TRBV1 and TRBJ2-1, is VTLLEQNPRWRLVPRGQAVNLRCILKNSQYPWMSWYQQDLQKQLQWLFTLRSPGDKEVKSLPGADYLATRVTDTELRLQVANMSQGRTLYCTCSAGHYNYAEQFFGPGTRLTVL.

This clone showed up many times. Germline and genes: mouse. The DNA ends 4 residues before the CDR3 does, and the rest of the CDR3 is filled in from the germline J gene. The gene calls are TRBV12-1 and TRBJ2-1; the match to TRBD2 covers 8 bases. Trimming took 1 base from V and 3 from J; bases not matched to a gene: 4. Germline-derived CDR1 and CDR2 are SGHSN and HYEKVE. CDR3 size: 15 residues. Incomplete CDR3 DNA: TGTGCCAGCTCTCTGTACTGGGGGTCCTATGCT. It yields the protein CASSLYWGSYA. The whole CDR3 is CASSLYWGSYAEQFF. The whole variable domain, remainder taken from reference TRBV12-1 and TRBJ2-1, is DSGVVQSPRHIIKEKGGRSVLTCIPISGHSNVVWYQQTLGKELKFLIQHYEKVERDKGFLPSRFSVQQFDDYHSEMNMSALELEDSAMYFCASSLYWGSYAEQFFGPGTRLTVL.

This clone was found many times. Germline and genes here are mouse. The read ends 4 residues early relative to the CDR3; the germline J gene fills the gap. This chain uses TRBV31 with TRBJ1-2; possible D gene TRBD1, 6 bases. Per the germline V gene, CDR1 is GKSSPN and CDR2 is SITVG. The V end lost 0 bases, the J end lost 3 bases, and 8 bases lay between the germline ends. This CDR3 spans 13 amino acids. CDR3 DNA, as far as it was read: TGTGCCTGGAGTCTACAGGGAGACTCC. As protein: CAWSLQGDS. The entire CDR3 is CAWSLQGDSDYTF.

This clone appeared a few times. The listed genes are named as in mouse. The read finishes 4 residues shy of the CDR3 end, and the germline J gene is used to complete it. V gene TRBV31 combines with J gene TRBJ2-2; D is undetermined. This CDR3 region has 14 residues. In germline, CDR1 is GKSSPN, CDR2 SITVG. V was trimmed by 1 base and J by 1 base, leaving 7 bases between them. The CDR3 sequence: CAWSPGRNTGQLYF. Incomplete CDR3 DNA: TGTGCCTGGAGTCCTGGCAGAAACACCGGG.

In its sample, this clone is large. Mouse gene names and germline throughout. The sequenced CDR3 bases are TGTGCCAGCAGTGATTGGGACAGGGTTTAT. This codes for CASSDWDRVY. The complete CDR3 sequence is CASSDWDRVYEQYF. The chain employs TRBV13-3 and TRBJ2-7, with 9 bases matching TRBD1. The read ends 4 residues shy of where the CDR3 ends; the end is completed using the germline J gene. Germline V gene lookup returns CDR1 NNHDY and CDR2 SYVADS. The CDR3 length is 14 residues.

By share of the sample, this clone is medium-sized. Mouse germline and gene names are used. The CDR3 goes on 4 residues after the read ends, and that part is filled in from the germline J gene. This sequence joins TRBV17 and TRBJ2-1; TRBD2 aligns across 13 bases. This CDR3 region has 16 residues. Losses at the gene ends were 6 bases for V and 1 base for J; bases not matched to a gene: 3. The germline CDR1 and CDR2 sequences are MNHDT and YYDKIL. The CDR3 protein is CASRGTGGGNYAEQFF. Incomplete CDR3 DNA: TGTGCTAGCAGAGGGACTGGGGGGGGAAACTATGCT.

This clone is judged medium-sized. The gene names given are mouse names. The CDR3 extends 4 residues past the end of the read, so its final part is completed from the germline J gene. The chain has TRBV29 and TRBJ1-1, with 7 bases aligning to TRBD1. Germline lookup yields CDR1 MSHET and CDR2 SYDVDS. J gave up 0 bases and V 4 bases, and 5 bases lay outside the gene matches. CDR3 length equals 15 residues. The part of the CDR3 DNA that was read is TGTGCTAGCAGTTCCTTCGACAGGGAGAACACA. Amino acids: CASSSFDRENT. The full CDR3 protein is CASSSFDRENTEVFF.

This clone was seen many times. Germline and genes: mouse. Read data end 4 residues before the CDR3 end; the end is taken from the germline J gene. The chain recombines TRBV5 with TRBJ2-4, with TRBD2 matching 10 bases. Germline V gene data show CDR1 as LGHNA and CDR2 as YNLKQL (reference sequence). This CDR3 is built from 18 residues. After removal of 0 bases from V and 1 base from J, the junction contained 7 bases not matched to a gene. CDR3 region: CASSQELWGGAGQNTLYF. CDR3 DNA, as far as it was read: TGTGCCAGCAGCCAAGAGCTCTGGGGGGGCGCGGGTCAAAAC.

By frequency in the sample, this clone is medium-sized (0.01 to 0.1%). Mouse names are used for the genes. The sequenced fragment ends 4 residues before the CDR3 boundary, so the rest is inferred from the germline J gene. The chain combines TRBV12-1 with TRBJ2-7; 10 bases agree with TRBD2. Germline trimming cut 2 bases from V and 1 base from J; bases unmatched to any gene: 4. The CDR3 totals 15 residues. Looked up from germline, CDR1 is SGHSN and CDR2 is HYEKVE. The covered CDR3 bases are TGTGCCAGCTCTCCGAACTGGGGGGGATCCTAT. It yields the protein CASSPNWGGSY. The entire CDR3 sequence reads CASSPNWGGSYEQYF.

This clone was counted a few times. Gene names denote mouse genes. The read falls 4 residues short of the CDR3 end, and the missing part is taken from the germline J gene. V usage is TRBV5 and J usage is TRBJ1-1; perhaps TRBD1 as D (6 bases). The CDR3 covers 13 residues. Trimming cost V 5 bases and J 1 base, with 8 bases left between them. The germline V gene has CDR1 LGHNA and CDR2 YNLKQL (reference sequence). Incomplete CDR3 DNA: TGTGCCAGCAGCTCCAGGGGGAACACA. Protein sequence: CASSSRGNT. The full CDR3 reads CASSSRGNTEVFF.

Judged by abundance, this clone is medium-sized. Gene names denote mouse genes. The CDR3 end lies 4 residues beyond the end of the read and is filled in from the germline J gene. The V and J genes are TRBV17 and TRBJ2-7; 8 nucleotides agree with TRBD1. Germline V gene data show CDR1 as MNHDT and CDR2 as YYDKIL. Trimming cost V 1 base and J 3 bases; bases outside gene matches: 2. The CDR3 spans 14 residues. The sequenced part of the CDR3 DNA is TGTGCTAGCAGTAGAGGGACAGGGTTCTAT. This sequence encodes CASSRGTGFY. The CDR3, in full, reads CASSRGTGFYEQYF.

This clone was detected ten times or more. The germline and genes are mouse ones. Incomplete CDR3 DNA: TGTGCCAGCGGTGATGCAGGGGGACAGGGACGA. This encodes CASGDAGGQGR. The full-length CDR3 reads as CASGDAGGQGREVFF. The gene calls are TRBV13-2 and TRBJ1-1; the match to TRBD1 covers 9 bases. With the read ending 4 residues before the CDR3 end, the germline J gene is used to fill in that end. The CDR3 has 15 residues. CDR1 and CDR2 (germline): NNHNN, SYGAGS (reference sequence).

By proportion, this clone is medium-sized (0.01 to 0.1%). Mouse names are used for the genes. CDR3 region: CASGDAGGQGDTQYF. The CDR3 DNA, read in part, is TGTGCCAGCGGTGATGCAGGGGGACAGGGGGAC. J is TRBJ2-5 and V is TRBV13-2; 10 bases are a match to TRBD1. Coverage ceases 4 residues before the CDR3 finishes, and the germline J gene fills in the end. CDR1 and CDR2 (germline): NNHNN, SYGAGS (reference sequence). There are 15 residues in the CDR3.

By share, this clone counts as medium-sized. Mouse germline and gene names are used. The CDR3 goes on 4 residues after the read ends, and that part is filled in from the germline J gene. V and J are TRBV1 and TRBJ1-2, with D hard to call. Germline CDR1 and CDR2: NSQYPW and LRSPGD (reference sequence). The V end was cut by 0 bases, the J end by 3 bases, with 8 bases between. The CDR3 length is 14 residues. This CDR3 reads CTCSADGWDSDYTF. The CDR3 DNA, read in part, is TGCACCTGCAGTGCAGATGGGTGGGACTCC.

This clone was observed a handful of times. The genes and germline here are from mouse. The read is 4 residues too short to cover the CDR3 end, so that end is filled in from the germline J gene. This chain uses TRBV13-2 with TRBJ2-2, with 8 positions matching TRBD2. Germline CDR1 is NNHNN and CDR2 is SYGAGS (reference sequence). V shed 0 bases, J shed 5 bases, and the junction held 0 bases outside the gene matches. The CDR3 runs 14 residues. The sequenced part of the CDR3 DNA is TGTGCCAGCGGTGATGCTGGGGGGACCGGG. Translation gives CASGDAGGTG. The CDR3 reads in full as CASGDAGGTGQLYF.